This T cell receptor (beta chain) was observed in a study of blood T cell repertoires in COVID-19. Across the study: Donors in the United States, Italy and Spain gave samples during acute or convalescent COVID-19.

Method: immunoSEQ multiplex PCR; TCRdb's copy keeps in-frame clones and lacks some. Among some 200,000 clones, 81% were seen once, and the ten largest hold roughly an eighth. This TCR was sampled from a woman older than 75 with COVID-19, enrolled during active disease. The sequenced sample was peripheral blood.

The CDR3 DNA reads TGTGCCAGCAGCCCCGGACAGGGGGTCGGTTCACCCCTCCACTTT. This gives the protein CASSPGQGVGSPLHF. This rearrangement joins TRBV4-2 to TRBJ1-6; 10 bases match TRBD1. CDR1 and CDR2 from the germline V gene are LGHNA and YNFKEQ. CDR3 length equals 15 residues. With 4 bases clipped from V and 9 bases from J, the junction kept 6 bases outside the gene matches.